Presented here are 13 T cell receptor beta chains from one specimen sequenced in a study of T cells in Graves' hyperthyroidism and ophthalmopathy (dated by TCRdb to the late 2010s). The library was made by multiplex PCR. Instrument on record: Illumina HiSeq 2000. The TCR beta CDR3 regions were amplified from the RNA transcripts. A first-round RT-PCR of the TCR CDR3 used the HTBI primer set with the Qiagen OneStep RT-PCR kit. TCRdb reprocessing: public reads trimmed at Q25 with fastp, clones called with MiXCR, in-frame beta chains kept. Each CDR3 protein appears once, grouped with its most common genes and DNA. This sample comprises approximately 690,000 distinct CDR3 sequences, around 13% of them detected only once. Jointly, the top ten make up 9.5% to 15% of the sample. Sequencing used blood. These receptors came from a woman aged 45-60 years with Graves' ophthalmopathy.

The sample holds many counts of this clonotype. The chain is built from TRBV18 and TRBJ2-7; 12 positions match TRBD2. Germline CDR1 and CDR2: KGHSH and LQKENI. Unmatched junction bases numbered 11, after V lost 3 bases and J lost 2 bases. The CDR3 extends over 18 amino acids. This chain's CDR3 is CASSPRLAGEFHTYEQYF. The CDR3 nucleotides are TGTGCCAGCTCACCGAGACTAGCGGGAGAATTCCATACCTACGAGCAGTACTTC.

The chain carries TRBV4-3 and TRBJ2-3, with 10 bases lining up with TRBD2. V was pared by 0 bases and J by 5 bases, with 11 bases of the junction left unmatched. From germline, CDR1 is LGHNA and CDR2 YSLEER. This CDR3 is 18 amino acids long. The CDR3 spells CASSQDSASGGLGDTQYF. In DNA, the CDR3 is TGCGCCAGCAGCCAAGATTCGGCTAGCGGGGGCCTGGGAGATACGCAGTATTTT.

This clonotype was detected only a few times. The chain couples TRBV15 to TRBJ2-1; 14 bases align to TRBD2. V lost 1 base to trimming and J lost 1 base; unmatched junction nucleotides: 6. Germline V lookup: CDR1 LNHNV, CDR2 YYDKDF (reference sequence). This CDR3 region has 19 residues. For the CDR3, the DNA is TGTGCCACCAGCAGAGGGGGACTAGCGGGAGCCGAATCCTACAATGAGCAGTTCTTC. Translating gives CATSRGGLAGAESYNEQFF.

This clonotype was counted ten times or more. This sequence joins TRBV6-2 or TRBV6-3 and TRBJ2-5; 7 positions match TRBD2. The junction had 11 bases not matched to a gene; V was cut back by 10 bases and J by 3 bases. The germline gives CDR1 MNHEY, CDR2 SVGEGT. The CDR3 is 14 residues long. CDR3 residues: CATSEAGREETQYF. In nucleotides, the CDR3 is TGTGCCACCAGCGAGGCAGGGAGGGAAGAGACCCAGTACTTC.

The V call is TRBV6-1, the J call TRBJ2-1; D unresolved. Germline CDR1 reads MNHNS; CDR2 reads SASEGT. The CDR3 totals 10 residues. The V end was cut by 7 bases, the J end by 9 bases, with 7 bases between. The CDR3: CASIFREQFF. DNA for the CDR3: TGTGCCAGCATCTTTCGTGAGCAGTTCTTC.

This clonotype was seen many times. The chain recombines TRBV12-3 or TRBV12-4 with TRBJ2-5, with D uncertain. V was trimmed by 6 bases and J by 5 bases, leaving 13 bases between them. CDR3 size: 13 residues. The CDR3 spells CASSQDTPETQYF. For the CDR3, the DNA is TGTGCCAGCAGCCAGGATACCCCTGAGACCCAGTACTTC.

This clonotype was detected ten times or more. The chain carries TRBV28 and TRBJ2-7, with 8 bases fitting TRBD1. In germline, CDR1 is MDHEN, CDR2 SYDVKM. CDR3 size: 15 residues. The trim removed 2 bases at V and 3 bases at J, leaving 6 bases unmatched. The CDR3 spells CASSLRQGLSYEQYF. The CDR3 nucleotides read TGTGCCAGCAGTTTAAGACAGGGGTTAAGCTACGAGCAGTACTTC.

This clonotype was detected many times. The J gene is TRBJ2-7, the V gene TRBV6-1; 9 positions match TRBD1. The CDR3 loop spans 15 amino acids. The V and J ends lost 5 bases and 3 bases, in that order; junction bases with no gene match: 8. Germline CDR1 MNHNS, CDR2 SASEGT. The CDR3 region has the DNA TGTGCCAGCAGTTACCCGGGACAGGGTGTCTACGAGCAGTACTTC. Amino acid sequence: CASSYPGQGVYEQYF.

CDR3 residues: CASEGEGDRSGAGTDTQYF. CDR3 DNA sequence: TGTGCCAGCGAGGGAGAGGGGGACCGGTCGGGAGCGGGGACAGATACGCAGTATTTT. The chain carries TRBV28 and TRBJ2-3; a possible D gene is TRBD2 (7 bases). There are 19 residues in the CDR3. Trimming cost V 8 bases and J 3 bases, with 30 bases left between them. Germline values: CDR1 MDHEN, CDR2 SYDVKM.

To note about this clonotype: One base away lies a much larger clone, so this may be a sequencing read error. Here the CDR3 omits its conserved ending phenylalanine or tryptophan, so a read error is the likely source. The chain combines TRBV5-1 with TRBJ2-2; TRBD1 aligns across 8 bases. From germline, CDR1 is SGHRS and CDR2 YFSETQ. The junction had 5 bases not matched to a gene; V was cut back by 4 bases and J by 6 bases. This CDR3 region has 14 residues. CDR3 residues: CASSGQGAAGELFS. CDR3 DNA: TGCGCCAGCAGCGGTCAGGGGGCTGCCGGGGAGCTGTTTTCT.

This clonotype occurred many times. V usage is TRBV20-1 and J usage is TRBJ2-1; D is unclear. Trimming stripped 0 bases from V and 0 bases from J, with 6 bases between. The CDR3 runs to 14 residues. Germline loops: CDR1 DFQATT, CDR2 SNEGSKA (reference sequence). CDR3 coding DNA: TGCAGTGCTAGAGAACAAAGCTCCTACAATGAGCAGTTCTTC. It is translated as CSAREQSSYNEQFF.

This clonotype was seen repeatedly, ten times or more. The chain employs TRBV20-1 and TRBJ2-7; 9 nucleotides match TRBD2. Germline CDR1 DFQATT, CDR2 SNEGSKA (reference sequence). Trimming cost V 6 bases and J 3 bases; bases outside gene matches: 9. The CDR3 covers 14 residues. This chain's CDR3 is CSARGASGIYEQYF. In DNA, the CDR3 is TGCAGTGCACGTGGCGCTAGCGGGATCTACGAGCAGTACTTC.

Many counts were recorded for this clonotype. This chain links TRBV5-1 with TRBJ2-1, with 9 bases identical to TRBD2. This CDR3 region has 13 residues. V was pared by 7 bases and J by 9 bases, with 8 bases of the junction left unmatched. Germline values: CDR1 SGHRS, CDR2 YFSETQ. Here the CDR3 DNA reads TGCGCCAGCGGACCGGGACTAGCAGTTGAGCAGTTCTTC. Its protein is CASGPGLAVEQFF.